The 13 T cell receptor beta chains in this list originate from one sample, sequenced in a study of blood T cells in healthy people across ages. The authors ran a second PCR of roughly 6 to 12 cycles using a sample-barcoded 5' primer and a J-beta primer mix. Each CDR3 protein gets one entry after TCRdb re-called the 5' RACE reads with MiXCR. The sample consists of about 1.8 million distinct CDR3 sequences, 49% of them appearing once. Sequencing was done on a sample of blood. The receptors originated from a woman aged 40 to 50 in good health.

The chain combines TRBV7-2 with TRBJ2-6; maybe TRBD2 (6 bases). The CDR3 contains 17 residues. CDR1 and CDR2 (germline): SGHTA, FQGNSA. V dropped 7 bases and J dropped 0 bases, with 16 bases sitting between them. CDR3 sequence reads: CASNIGTGISGANVLTF. The CDR3 DNA follows: TGTGCCAGCAACATAGGGACTGGAATCTCTGGGGCCAACGTCCTGACTTTC.

The rearrangement joins TRBV20-1 to TRBJ2-3; 8 bases agree with TRBD2. The V gene's germline CDR1 is DFQATT and CDR2 SNEGSKA (reference sequence). The CDR3 spans 16 residues. The V segment lost 3 bases and the J segment 1 base; nucleotides outside the gene matches: 9. Here the CDR3 reads CSASAFGSGGTDTQYF. CDR3 DNA: TGCAGTGCTAGTGCGTTTGGTAGCGGGGGCACAGATACGCAGTATTTT.

This clonotype was seen more than once but under ten times. The rearrangement joins TRBV3-1 to TRBJ2-1; a possible D gene is TRBD2 (6 bases). The CDR3 loop spans 17 amino acids. The germline V gene encodes CDR1 LGHDT and CDR2 YNNKEL (reference sequence). The V and J ends lost 0 bases and 7 bases respectively, with 19 bases between them. CDR3 sequence (DNA): TGTGCCAGCAGCCAAGAGCCCGGTCGAGTAGGAGGGAATGAGCAGTTCTTC. As protein: CASSQEPGRVGGNEQFF.

J is TRBJ2-1 and V is TRBV12-3 or TRBV12-4; 9 nucleotides line up with TRBD2. V lost 3 bases to trimming and J lost 0 bases; unmatched junction nucleotides: 9. This CDR3 is built from 18 residues. As DNA, the CDR3 is TGTGCCAGCAGTTTTCCTCCTAGCGGGGCAGGCTCCTACAATGAGCAGTTCTTC. The encoded protein is CASSFPPSGAGSYNEQFF.

J is TRBJ2-7 and V is TRBV4-3; 16 nucleotides align to TRBD2. The J segment lost 5 bases and the V segment lost 3 bases, leaving 4 bases of the junction unmatched. Per germline, CDR1 LGHNA and CDR2 YSLEER. The CDR3 consists of 16 residues. This CDR3 reads CASSQYGTSGGDEQYF. CDR3 in DNA: TGCGCCAGCAGCCAGTACGGGACTAGCGGGGGGGACGAGCAGTACTTC.

V is TRBV13 and J is TRBJ1-2, with D uncertain. Germline CDR1 reads PRHDT; CDR2 reads FYEKMQ (reference sequence). V was clipped by 6 bases and J by 2 bases, with 13 bases between them. The CDR3 is made up of 14 amino acids. CDR3 nucleotide sequence: TGTGCCAGCAGTTTTAGCCAGAGGAACTATGGCTACACCTTC. This encodes CASSFSQRNYGYTF.

This clonotype came up once. The chain combines TRBV5-1 with TRBJ1-6; D might be TRBD1 (6 bases). Germline values: CDR1 SGHRS, CDR2 YFSETQ. The CDR3 loop spans 15 amino acids. V dropped 4 bases and J dropped 6 bases, with 14 bases sitting between them. CDR3 bases: TGCGCCAGCAGCCAGAACAGGGTCGGTAATTCACCCCTCCACTTT. Protein: CASSQNRVGNSPLHF.

This chain uses TRBV6-1 with TRBJ2-3; D is unresolved. CDR3 size: 15 residues. Germline CDR1 MNHNS, CDR2 SASEGT. Deletions cut 7 bases from V and 0 bases from J, with 14 bases between. CDR3 DNA: TGTGCCAGCATCGCAGAGGTTACTAGCACAGATACGCAGTATTTT. Its protein is CASIAEVTSTDTQYF.

V and J are TRBV28 and TRBJ2-5; TRBD2 aligns across 7 bases. CDR3 size: 16 residues. J was trimmed by 4 bases and V by 5 bases; bases with no gene match: 13. The germline gives CDR1 MDHEN, CDR2 SYDVKM. CDR3 amino acids: CASSPALIGGRETQYF. The CDR3 nucleotides are TGTGCCAGCAGTCCTGCCCTTATCGGGGGGAGAGAGACCCAGTACTTC.

The chain is built from TRBV29-1 and TRBJ1-2; possible D gene TRBD1, 5 bases. This CDR3 has 11 amino acids. The germline gives CDR1 SQVTM, CDR2 ANQGSEA. V was cut by 7 bases and J by 8 bases, with 14 bases left in between. The CDR3 DNA reads as TGCAGCGCCCCGCTGGGGGTCGGCTACACCTTC. Translation gives CSAPLGVGYTF.

The genes are TRBV9 and TRBJ2-3; 8 bases are a match to TRBD1. Germline V gives CDR1 SGDLS, CDR2 YYNGEE. The CDR3 is made up of 17 amino acids. V lost 0 bases to trimming and J lost 5 bases; unmatched junction nucleotides: 11. In DNA, the CDR3 is TGTGCCAGCAGCGTAGAGGGGGAGGACAGGGTGGGAGATACGCAGTATTTT. Encoded protein: CASSVEGEDRVGDTQYF.

The V and J genes are TRBV6-5 and TRBJ2-7, with 7 bases lining up with TRBD2. The trim removed 4 bases at V and 9 bases at J, leaving 15 bases unmatched. CDR1 and CDR2 from the germline V gene are MNHEY and SVGAGI. This CDR3 is 15 amino acids long. CDR3 DNA: TGTGCCAGCAGTTTAAGCGGGGCTCCTCCGGTGCGGCAGTACTTC. As protein: CASSLSGAPPVRQYF.

V and J are TRBV29-1 and TRBJ1-2; 8 bases match TRBD1. The CDR3 loop spans 10 amino acids. Per the germline V gene, CDR1 is SQVTM and CDR2 is ANQGSEA. Germline trimming cut 7 bases from V and 8 bases from J; bases unmatched to any gene: 3. The DNA for the CDR3 is TGCAGCGCTTGGACAGGGGGCTACACCTTC. Translating it yields CSAWTGGYTF.